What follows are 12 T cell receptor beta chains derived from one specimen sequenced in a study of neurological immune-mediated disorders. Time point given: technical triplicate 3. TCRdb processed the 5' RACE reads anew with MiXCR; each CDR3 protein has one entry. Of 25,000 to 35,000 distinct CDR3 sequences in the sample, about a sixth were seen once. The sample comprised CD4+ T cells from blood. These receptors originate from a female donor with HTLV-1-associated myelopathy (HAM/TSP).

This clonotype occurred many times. Written as DNA, the CDR3 is TGTGCCAGCATCCAGGGGGTGAACACTGAAGCTTTCTTT. Translating it yields CASIQGVNTEAFF. This chain connects TRBV2 to TRBJ1-1, with 7 bases lining up with TRBD1. This CDR3 comprises 13 residues. The ends lost 7 bases at V and 0 bases at J; junction bases unmatched: 2. Germline V gives CDR1 SNHLY, CDR2 FYNNEI. Looking up the rest from reference TRBV2 and TRBJ1-1 gives the full variable domain: EPEVTQTPSHQVTQMGQEVILRCVPISNHLYFYWYRQILGQKVEFLVSFYNNEISEKSEIFDDQFSVERPDGSNFTLKIRSTKLEDSAMYFCASIQGVNTEAFFGQGTRLTVV.

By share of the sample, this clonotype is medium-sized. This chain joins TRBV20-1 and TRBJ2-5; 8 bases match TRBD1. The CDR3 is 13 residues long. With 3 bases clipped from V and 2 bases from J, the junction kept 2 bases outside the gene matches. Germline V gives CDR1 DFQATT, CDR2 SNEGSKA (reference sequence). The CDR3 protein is CSARDREQETQYF. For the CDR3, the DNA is TGCAGTGCTAGGGACAGGGAACAAGAGACCCAGTACTTC.

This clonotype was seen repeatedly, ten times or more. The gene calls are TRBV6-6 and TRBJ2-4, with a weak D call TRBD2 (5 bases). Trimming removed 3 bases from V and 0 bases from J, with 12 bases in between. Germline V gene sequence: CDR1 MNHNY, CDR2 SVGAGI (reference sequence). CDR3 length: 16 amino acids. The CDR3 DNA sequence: TGTGCCAGCAGTTATTCGGGGAAACTAGCCAAAAACATTCAGTACTTC. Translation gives CASSYSGKLAKNIQYF.

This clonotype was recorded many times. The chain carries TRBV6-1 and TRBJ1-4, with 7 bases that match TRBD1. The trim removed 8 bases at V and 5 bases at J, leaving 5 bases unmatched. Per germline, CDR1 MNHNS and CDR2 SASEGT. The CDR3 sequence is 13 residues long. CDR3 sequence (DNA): TGTGCCAGCTGCGACAGGGTAAATGAAAAACTGTTTTTT. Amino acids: CASCDRVNEKLFF.

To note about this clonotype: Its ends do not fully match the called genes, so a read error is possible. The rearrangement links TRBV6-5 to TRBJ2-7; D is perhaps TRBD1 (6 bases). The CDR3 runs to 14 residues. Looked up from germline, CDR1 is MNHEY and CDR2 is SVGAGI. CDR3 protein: CVSTQIGGSYEQYF. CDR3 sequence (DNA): TGTGTCAGCACTCAGATAGGGGGCTCCTACGAGCAGTACTTC.

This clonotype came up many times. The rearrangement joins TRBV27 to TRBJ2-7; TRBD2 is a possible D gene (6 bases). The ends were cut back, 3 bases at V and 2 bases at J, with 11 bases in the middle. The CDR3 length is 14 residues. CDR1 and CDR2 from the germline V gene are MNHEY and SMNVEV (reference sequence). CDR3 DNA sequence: TGTGCCAGCAGTTTTTGGGGGGAGGCCTACGAGCAGTACTTC. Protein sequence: CASSFWGEAYEQYF.

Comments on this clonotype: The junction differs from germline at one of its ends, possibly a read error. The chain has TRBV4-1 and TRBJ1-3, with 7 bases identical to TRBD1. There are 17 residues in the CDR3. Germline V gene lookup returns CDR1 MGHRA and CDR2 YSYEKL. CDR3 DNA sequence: TGTGCCAGCAGCAAAGAACAGGGGAGTAACTCTGGAAACACCATATATTTT. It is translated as CASSKEQGSNSGNTIYF.

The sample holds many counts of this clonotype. The CDR3 region is CASSLVLAGQETQYF. The CDR3 region has the DNA TGTGCCAGCAGCTTGGTCCTAGCGGGTCAAGAGACCCAGTACTTC. The chain carries TRBV7-9 and TRBJ2-5; TRBD2 matches 8 bases. J lost 2 bases, V lost 3 bases, and 5 bases had no gene match. The CDR3 totals 15 residues. Germline loops: CDR1 SEHNR, CDR2 FQNEAQ (reference sequence).

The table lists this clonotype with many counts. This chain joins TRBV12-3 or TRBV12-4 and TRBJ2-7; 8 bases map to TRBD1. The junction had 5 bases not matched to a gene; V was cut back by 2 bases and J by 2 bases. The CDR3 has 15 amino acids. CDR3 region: CASSLTGTGAYEQYF. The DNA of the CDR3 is TGTGCCAGCAGTTTAACCGGGACAGGAGCCTACGAGCAGTACTTC.

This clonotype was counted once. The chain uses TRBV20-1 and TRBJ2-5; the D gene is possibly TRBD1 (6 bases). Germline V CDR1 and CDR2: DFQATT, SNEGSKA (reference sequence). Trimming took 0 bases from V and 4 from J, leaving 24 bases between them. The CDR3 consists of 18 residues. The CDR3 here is CSARDSGQPIGRAETQYF. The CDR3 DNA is TGCAGTGCTAGAGATTCTGGACAGCCGATAGGGCGTGCAGAGACCCAGTACTTC.

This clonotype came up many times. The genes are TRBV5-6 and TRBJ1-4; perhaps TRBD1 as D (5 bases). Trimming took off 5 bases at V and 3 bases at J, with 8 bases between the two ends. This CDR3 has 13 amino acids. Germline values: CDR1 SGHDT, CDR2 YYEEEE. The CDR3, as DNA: TGTGCCAGCAGACCGGGGCCTAATGAAAAACTGTTTTTT. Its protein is CASRPGPNEKLFF.

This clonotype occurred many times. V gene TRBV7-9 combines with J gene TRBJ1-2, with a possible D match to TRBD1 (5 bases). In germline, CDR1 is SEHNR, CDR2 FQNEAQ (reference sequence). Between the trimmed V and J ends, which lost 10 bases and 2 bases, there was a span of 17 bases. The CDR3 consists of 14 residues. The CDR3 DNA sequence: TGTGCCACCACAGCGCATACAGGAAACTATGGCTACACCTTC. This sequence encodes CATTAHTGNYGYTF.